This TCR beta chain emerged from a study of naive and memory T cell subsets. The beta constant-region primer was an equimolar mix of two oligonucleotides covering TRBC1 and TRBC2. Four rounds of PCR amplified the ligated cDNA using nested alpha and beta constant-region primers plus SP2. TCRdb called the UMI-ligation and nested PCR reads again in MiXCR, with one record for every CDR3 protein. The sample has approximately 140,000 distinct CDR3 sequences; roughly 23% are singletons. This clonotype has just a few counts. Its specificity is unknown. Cells stained for CD3, CD4, CD8, CD45RA, CD27 and viability were sorted into four CD45RA/CD27 subsets. General study points: Possibly reflecting memory cells re-expressing CD45RA, a few larger clonotypes occurred in naive repertoires, especially CD8.

The CDR3 contains 14 residues. Trimming at V came to 7 bases and at J to 7 bases, leaving 10 bases not matched to a gene. Germline V gene sequence: CDR1 MDHEN, CDR2 SYDVKM. The sample was naive CD4+ T cells from blood. This receptor was obtained from a human donor in good health. The chain combines TRBV28 with TRBJ2-1; TRBD2 agrees at 7 bases. The CDR3 bases are TGTGCCAGCACCTGGGGGGGAGGGACGAATGAGCAGTTCTTC. Encoded protein: CASTWGGGTNEQFF. Drawing the rest from reference TRBV28 and TRBJ2-1, the complete variable domain is DVKVTQSSRYLVKRTGEKVFLECVQDMDHENMFWYRQDPGLGLRLIYFSYDVKMKEKGDIPEGYSVSREKKERFSLILESASTNQTSMYLCASTWGGGTNEQFFGPGTRLTVL.